Detailed here is one T cell receptor (beta chain). Its cognate antigen has yet to be identified. No per-base quality is available; no much larger clone lies one base away. Each collaborating institution followed its own protocols to collect whole blood in K2EDTA tubes. For TCRbeta analysis, collaborator samples were shipped as frozen whole blood, as isolated PBMCs, or as DNA extracted from either sample type. After removal of 2 bases from V and 7 bases from J, the junction retains 4 bases not matched to a gene. The germline V gene encodes CDR1 LGHNA and CDR2 YSLEER. The CDR3 spans 15 residues, from the cysteine through the phenylalanine. The CDR3 DNA has 45 bases and is translated from base 1. The data belong to a study of blood T cell repertoires in COVID-19 (dated by TCRdb to 2020 to 2021). Study-level background: Collaborator samples came from the United States, Italy and Spain and covered acute and convalescent phases of COVID-19. The samples were drawn from two sources: the first 160 participants of the ongoing ImmuneRACE study, and 1,254 subjects contributed by 6 global collaborators. Where HLA class I and class II types were available, the types were taken from metadata supplied by the sample provider, not from assay-based typing. The material from the prospective study consisted of cDNA or gDNA derived from T cells, B-cell-depleted T cells, or PBMCs. A freely available public database, intended as a resource for researchers studying the immune response to SARS-CoV-2, is where the repertoires were released. The dataset comprised deeply sampled blood TCRbeta repertoires from subjects exposed to, actively infected with, or recovered from COVID-19. The sample metadata nearly always contained a de-identified subject ID, COVID-19 status, age in years and sex.

The immunoSEQ Assay, a bias-controlled multiplex PCR, was used to amplify TCRbeta CDR3 regions from genomic DNA. Turning to the authors' computational methods: The number of nucleated cells in each sample was estimated from the amplification of reference gene primers within the assay. Sequence reads were collapsed and filtered to measure the absolute abundance of every unique TCRbeta CDR3 rearrangement. For each sample, productive Simpson clonality was calculated by taking the square root of Simpson's diversity index across productive rearrangements. Here the immuneACCESS table is served through TCRdb, limited to in-frame sequences with V and J called. Missing clones are a known gap in these copies; in checked studies unresolved V genes cover under half, and the rest lacks a known reason. V, J and clone size were drawn from that table, and D and trimming were deduced from the DNA. For this sample the table gives tens of thousands of clones, of which approximately 90% were detected only once. Around 5% of the sample is taken by the ten largest.

The study at large found these results: The amount of clinical and demographic metadata varied by source and participant and was provided uncurated.

Sequencing was performed on peripheral blood. The sequence links TRBV4-3 to TRBJ1-4, and 10 junctional nucleotides match TRBD1. This receptor was identified in a woman of 80 years or more with active or convalescent COVID-19. The CDR3 amino acid sequence is: CASSQNRDRGEKLFF. The nucleotide sequence reads TGCGCCAGCAGCCAAAACCGGGACAGGGGTGAAAAACTGTTTTTT.